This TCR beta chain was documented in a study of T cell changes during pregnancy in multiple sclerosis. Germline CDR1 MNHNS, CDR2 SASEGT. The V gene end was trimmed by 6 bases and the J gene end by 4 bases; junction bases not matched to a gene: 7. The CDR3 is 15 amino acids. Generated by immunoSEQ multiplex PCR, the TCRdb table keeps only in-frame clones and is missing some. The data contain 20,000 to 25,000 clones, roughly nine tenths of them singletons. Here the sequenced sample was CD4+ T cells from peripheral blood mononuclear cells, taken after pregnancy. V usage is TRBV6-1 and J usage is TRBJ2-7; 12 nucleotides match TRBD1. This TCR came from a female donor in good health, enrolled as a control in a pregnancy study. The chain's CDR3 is CASRRPGQGAYEQYF. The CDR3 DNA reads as TGTGCCAGCAGAAGACCGGGACAGGGGGCGTACGAGCAGTACTTC.